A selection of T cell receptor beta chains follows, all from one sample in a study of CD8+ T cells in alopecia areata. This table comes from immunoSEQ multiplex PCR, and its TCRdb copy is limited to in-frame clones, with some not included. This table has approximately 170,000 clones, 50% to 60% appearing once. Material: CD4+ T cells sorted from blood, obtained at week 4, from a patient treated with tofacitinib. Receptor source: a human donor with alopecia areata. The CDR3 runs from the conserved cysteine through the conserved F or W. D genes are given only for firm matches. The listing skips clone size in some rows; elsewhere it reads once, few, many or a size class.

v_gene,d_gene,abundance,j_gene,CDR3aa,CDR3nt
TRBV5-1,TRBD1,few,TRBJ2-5,CASSIQGAVETQYF,TGCGCCAGCAGCATACAGGGGGCTGTAGAGACCCAGTACTTC
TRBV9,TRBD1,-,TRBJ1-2,CASKQGEGAEGYTF,TGTGCCAGCAAGCAGGGAGAGGGGGCGGAAGGCTACACCTTC
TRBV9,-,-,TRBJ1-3,CASSLGLGETPYF,TGTGCCAGCAGTCTCGGGCTCGGGGAAACACCATATTTT
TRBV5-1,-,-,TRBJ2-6,CASSLIGSSGANVLTF,TGCGCCAGCAGCTTGATTGGGAGCTCTGGGGCCAACGTCCTGACTTTC
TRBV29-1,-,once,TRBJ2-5,CSVLGRGQAHAGTQYF,TGCAGCGTTTTAGGGAGGGGACAGGCACATGCCGGGACCCAGTACTTC
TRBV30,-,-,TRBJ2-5,CAWSFRETGTQYF,TGTGCCTGGAGTTTCAGGGAGACGGGGACCCAGTACTTC
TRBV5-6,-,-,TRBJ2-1,CASTSNRDIQYNEQFF,TGTGCCAGCACCTCAAACCGGGACATACAGTACAATGAGCAGTTCTTC
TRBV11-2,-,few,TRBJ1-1,CASSLVQNTEAFF,TGTGCCAGCAGCTTAGTGCAGAACACTGAAGCTTTCTTT
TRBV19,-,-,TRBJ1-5,CASNDKNQPQHF,TGTGCCAGTAACGACAAGAATCAGCCCCAGCATTTT
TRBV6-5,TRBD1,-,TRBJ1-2,CASSRATGSYGYTF,TGTGCCAGCAGCCGCGCGACAGGGAGCTATGGCTACACCTTC
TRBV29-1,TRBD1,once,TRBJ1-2,CSVERQGASFGYTF,TGCAGCGTAGAACGACAGGGGGCAAGTTTTGGCTACACCTTC
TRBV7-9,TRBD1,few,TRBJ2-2,CASSQFWTGLSGELFF,TGTGCCAGCAGCCAATTCTGGACAGGTTTAAGCGGGGAGCTGTTTTTT
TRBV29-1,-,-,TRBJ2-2,CSALRDPKAGELFF,TGCAGCGCCTTACGGGACCCAAAGGCCGGGGAGCTGTTTTTT
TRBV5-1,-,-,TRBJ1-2,CASSLDGANYGYTF,TGCGCCAGCAGCCTCGACGGTGCTAACTATGGCTACACCTTC
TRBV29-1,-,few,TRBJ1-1,CSVEATAGNTEAFF,TGCAGCGTTGAAGCGACGGCGGGGAACACTGAAGCTTTCTTT
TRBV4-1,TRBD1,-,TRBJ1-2,CASSQLPGTGGGGYTF,TGCGCCAGCAGCCAACTCCCGGGGACAGGGGGCGGAGGCTACACCTTC
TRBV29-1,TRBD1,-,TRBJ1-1,CSVRRTGEEAFF,TGCAGCGTTCGGAGGACAGGGGAGGAAGCTTTCTTT
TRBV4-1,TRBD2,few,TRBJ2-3,CASSQDLSRASGRPDTQYF,TGCGCCAGCAGCCAAGATCTTAGTCGGGCTAGCGGGAGACCGGATACGCAGTATTTT
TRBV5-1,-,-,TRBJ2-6,CASSLTSSGANVLTF,TGCGCCAGCAGCTTGACTAGCTCTGGGGCCAACGTCCTGACTTTC